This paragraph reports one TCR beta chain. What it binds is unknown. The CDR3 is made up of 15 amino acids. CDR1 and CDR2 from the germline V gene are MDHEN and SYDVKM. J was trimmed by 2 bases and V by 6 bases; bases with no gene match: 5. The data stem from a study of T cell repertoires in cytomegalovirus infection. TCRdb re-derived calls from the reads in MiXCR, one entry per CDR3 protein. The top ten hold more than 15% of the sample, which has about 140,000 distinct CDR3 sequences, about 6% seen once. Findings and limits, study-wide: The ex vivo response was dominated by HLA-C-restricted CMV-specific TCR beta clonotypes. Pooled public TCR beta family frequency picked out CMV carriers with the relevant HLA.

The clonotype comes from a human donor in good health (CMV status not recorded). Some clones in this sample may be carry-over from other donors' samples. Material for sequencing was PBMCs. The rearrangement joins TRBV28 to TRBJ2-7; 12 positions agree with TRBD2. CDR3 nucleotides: TGTGCCAGCAGACAAGGACTAGCGGGGACCTACGAGCAGTACTTC. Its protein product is CASRQGLAGTYEQYF.